Described below is a single T cell receptor (beta chain) sequence and its context. The CDR3 is 14 residues long. Per the germline V gene, CDR1 is MNHEY and CDR2 is SVGAGI. The V end was cut by 4 bases, the J end by 3 bases, with 10 bases between. Authors' analysis steps: Reference gene primer amplification gave nucleated cell count estimates. Data came from immunoSEQ multiplex PCR; TCRdb stores just in-frame clones and leaves some out. V and J calls and clone size follow that table, whereas D and trimming were derived from the DNA. Altogether roughly 180,000 clones are present, 70% to 90% being singletons, with the ten largest covering less than 3.5%. This record comes from a study of blood T cell repertoires in COVID-19. Study overall: Material from acute and convalescent COVID-19 was sourced from the United States, Italy and Spain. T cells, B-cell-depleted T cells, or PBMCs provided the cDNA or gDNA that served as material.

The V gene is TRBV6-5, the J gene TRBJ1-5; D ambiguous. The origin of this receptor is a woman aged 25 to 39 with active or convalescent COVID-19. Sequenced material: peripheral blood. In DNA, the CDR3 is TGTGCCAGCAGTTCGTGGCAGTACAATCAGCCCCAGCATTTT. Residues: CASSSWQYNQPQHF.